This T cell receptor (beta chain) was documented in a study of cytomegalovirus exposure and HLA in healthy donors. Study context: Membership in the Caucasian-associated ancestry cluster was found for around 81% of nearly 400 genotyped donors. Study findings and constraints: Analysis was carried out at a later point, and it linked a missense DCLRE1C variant to TCR beta V- and J-gene trimming. Usually a TCR sequence was rare, but some public TCRs were found in many donors. The study put some 160 TCR beta chains on its list as cytomegalovirus-associated.

It was with 60 Vbeta and 13 Jbeta primers that the PCR ran. Assay used: immunoSEQ multiplex PCR; TCRdb lists only in-frame clones, some missing. This sample yields 120,000 to 150,000 clones, of which roughly 73% are seen a single time; 3% to 3.5% belongs to the top ten. For this clone: Its target is unknown.

This CDR3 contains 15 residues. Germline loops: CDR1 SGHAT, CDR2 FQNNGV. With 0 bases clipped from V and 4 bases from J, the junction kept 4 bases outside the gene matches. This chain uses TRBV11-2 with TRBJ2-3; 7 positions match TRBD2. The clonotype comes from a man aged 40-50 years in good health and CMV-seronegative. What was sequenced was PBMCs. CDR3 in DNA: TGTGCCAGCAGCTTAGAGCGGGGGTCTGCAGATACGCAGTATTTT. Translated, it gives CASSLERGSADTQYF.